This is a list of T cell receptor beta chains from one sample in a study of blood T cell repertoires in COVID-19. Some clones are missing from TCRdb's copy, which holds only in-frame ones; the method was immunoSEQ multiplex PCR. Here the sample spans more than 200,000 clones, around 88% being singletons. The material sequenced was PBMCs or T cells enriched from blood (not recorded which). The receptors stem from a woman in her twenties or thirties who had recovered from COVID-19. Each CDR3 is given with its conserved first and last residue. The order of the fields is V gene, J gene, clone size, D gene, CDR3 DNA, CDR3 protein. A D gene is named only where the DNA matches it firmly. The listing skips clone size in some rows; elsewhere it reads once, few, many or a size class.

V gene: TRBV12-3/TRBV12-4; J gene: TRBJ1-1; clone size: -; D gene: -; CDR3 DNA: TGTGCCAGCAGTTTAAACGGGAACACTGAAGCTTTCTTT; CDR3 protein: CASSLNGNTEAFF
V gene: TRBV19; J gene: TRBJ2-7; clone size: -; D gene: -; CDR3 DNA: TGTGCCAGTAGTATAGGAGGTTATGGGTCCTACGAGCAGTACTTC; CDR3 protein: CASSIGGYGSYEQYF
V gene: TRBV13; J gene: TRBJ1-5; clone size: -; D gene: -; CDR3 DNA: TGTGCCAGCAGCGCACGACAGGACGTAGGGCAGCCCCAGCATTTT; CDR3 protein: CASSARQDVGQPQHF
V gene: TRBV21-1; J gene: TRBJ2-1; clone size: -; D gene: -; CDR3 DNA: TGTGCCAGCAGCCGGACTAGCGATCACAATGAGCAGTTCTTC; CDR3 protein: CASSRTSDHNEQFF
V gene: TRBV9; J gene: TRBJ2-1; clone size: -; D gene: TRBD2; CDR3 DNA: TGTGCCAGCAGCGTAGCGTCTAGCGGGAGCCATGAGCAGTTCTTC; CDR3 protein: CASSVASSGSHEQFF
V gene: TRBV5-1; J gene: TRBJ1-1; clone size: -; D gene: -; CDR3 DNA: TGCGCCAGCAGCTTGGGGACAGAGAACACTGAAGCTTTCTTT; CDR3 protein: CASSLGTENTEAFF
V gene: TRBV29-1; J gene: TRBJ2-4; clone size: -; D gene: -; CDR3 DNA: TGCAGCGTTGCAGGGGGGGCCAAAAACATTCAGTACTTC; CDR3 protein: CSVAGGAKNIQYF
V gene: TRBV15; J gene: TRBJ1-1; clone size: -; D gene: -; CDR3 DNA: TGTGCCACCAGTCCCGGGGGGCTGAACACTGAAGCTTTCTTT; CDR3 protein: CATSPGGLNTEAFF
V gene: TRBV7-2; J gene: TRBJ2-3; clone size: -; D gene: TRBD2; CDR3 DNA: TGTGCCAGCAGCTTAGGACTAGCGGGAGGAGAGGGGGATACGCAGTATTTT; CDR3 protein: CASSLGLAGGEGDTQYF
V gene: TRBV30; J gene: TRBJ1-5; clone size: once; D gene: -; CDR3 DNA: TGTGCCTGGAGTGTAACCGGCGGGTCAAGAAATCAGCCCCAGCATTTT; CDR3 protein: CAWSVTGGSRNQPQHF
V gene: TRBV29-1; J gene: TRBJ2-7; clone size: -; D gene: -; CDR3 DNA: TGCAGCGCCCTCGGCGCGGCCTACGAGCAGTACTTC; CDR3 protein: CSALGAAYEQYF
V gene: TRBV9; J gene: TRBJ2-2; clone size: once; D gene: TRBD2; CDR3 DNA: TGTGCCAGCAGCGTGGGACTAGCGGGAGTCACCGGGGAGCTGTTTTTT; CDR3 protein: CASSVGLAGVTGELFF
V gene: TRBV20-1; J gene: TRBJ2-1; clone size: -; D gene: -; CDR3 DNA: TGCAGTGCTAGTACGACAGAATACAATGAGCAGTTCTTC; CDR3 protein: CSASTTEYNEQFF
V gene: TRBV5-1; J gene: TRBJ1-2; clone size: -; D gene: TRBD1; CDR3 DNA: TGCGCCAGCAGCTTGTTAAGGGGGCAAAGTGGCTACACCTTC; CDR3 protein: CASSLLRGQSGYTF
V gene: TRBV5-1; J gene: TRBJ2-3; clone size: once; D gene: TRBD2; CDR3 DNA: TGCGCCAGCAGCTCAGGGACTAGCGGGGCAGATACGCAGTATTTT; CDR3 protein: CASSSGTSGADTQYF
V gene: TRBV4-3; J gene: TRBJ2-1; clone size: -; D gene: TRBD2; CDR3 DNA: TGCGCCAGCAGCCAATTAGGCAGCGGGGGCCTCGGGGAGCAGTTCTTC; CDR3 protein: CASSQLGSGGLGEQFF
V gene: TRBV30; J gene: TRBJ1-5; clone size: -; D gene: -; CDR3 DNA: TGTGCCTGGAGTGGATCAGAGCGAGGGCCCCAGCATTTT; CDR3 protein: CAWSGSERGPQHF
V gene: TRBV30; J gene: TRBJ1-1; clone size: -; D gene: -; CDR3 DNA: TGTGCCTGGAGTTCAAGTCGGTGGTCCACTGAAGCTTTCTTT; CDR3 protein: CAWSSSRWSTEAFF
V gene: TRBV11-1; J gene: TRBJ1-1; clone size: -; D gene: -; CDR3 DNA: TGTGCCAGCAGCCCAAACCCACGGTCGCAAGCTTTCTTT; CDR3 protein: CASSPNPRSQAFF
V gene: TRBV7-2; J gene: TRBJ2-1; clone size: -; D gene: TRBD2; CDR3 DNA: TGTGCCAGCAGCTTAGTGTGGGCGGGAGGGTTAAATGAGCAGTTCTTC; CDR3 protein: CASSLVWAGGLNEQFF
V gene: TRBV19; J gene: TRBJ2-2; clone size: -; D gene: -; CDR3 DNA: TGTGCCAGTAGTAAACTCGACACCGGGGAGCTGTTTTTT; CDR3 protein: CASSKLDTGELFF
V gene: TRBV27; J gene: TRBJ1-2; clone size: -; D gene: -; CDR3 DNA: TGTGCCAGCAGTTCACGCGTCACTAACTATGGCTACACCTTC; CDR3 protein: CASSSRVTNYGYTF
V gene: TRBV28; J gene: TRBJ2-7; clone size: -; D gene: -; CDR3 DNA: TGTGCCAGCAGTTTTGGTGGCAGGCCCACCTACGAGCAGTACTTC; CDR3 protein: CASSFGGRPTYEQYF
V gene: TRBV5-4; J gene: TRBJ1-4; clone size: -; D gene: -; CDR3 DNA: TGTGCCAGCAGCTTGTCCTCTCAGGCTAAAGATGCAACTAATGAAAAACTGTTTTTT; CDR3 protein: CASSLSSQAKDATNEKLFF
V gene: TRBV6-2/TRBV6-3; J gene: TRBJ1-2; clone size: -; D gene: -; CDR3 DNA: TGTGCCAGCAGTTACGGCAGGGTGGCTGGCTACACCTTC; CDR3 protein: CASSYGRVAGYTF
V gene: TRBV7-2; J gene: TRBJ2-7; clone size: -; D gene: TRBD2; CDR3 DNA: TGTGCCAGCAGCTTAGACTCCACTAGCGCCTACGAGCAGTACTTC; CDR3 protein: CASSLDSTSAYEQYF
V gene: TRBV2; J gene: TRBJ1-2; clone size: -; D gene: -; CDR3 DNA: TGTGCCAGCAGTGAATGGAAGGGGATGGACGGCTACACCTTC; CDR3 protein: CASSEWKGMDGYTF
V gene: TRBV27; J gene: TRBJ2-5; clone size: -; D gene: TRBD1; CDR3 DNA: TGTGCCAGCAGTTCCGGGACAGGTGGGTGGGAGACCCAGTACTTC; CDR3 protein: CASSSGTGGWETQYF
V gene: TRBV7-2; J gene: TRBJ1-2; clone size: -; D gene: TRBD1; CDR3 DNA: TGTGCCAGCAGCCCCCGGACAGGGGCGGACTATGGCTACACCTTC; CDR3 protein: CASSPRTGADYGYTF
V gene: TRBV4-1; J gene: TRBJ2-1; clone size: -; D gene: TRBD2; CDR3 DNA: TGCGCCAGCAGCCAAGAAGGGGCGGGAGGGCCTGAGGGTGAGCAGTTCTTC; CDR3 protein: CASSQEGAGGPEGEQFF
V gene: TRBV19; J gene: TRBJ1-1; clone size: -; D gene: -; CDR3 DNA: TGTGCCAGTACCCTTCAGGGGTCGAGTAGGACTGAAGCTTTCTTT; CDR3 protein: CASTLQGSSRTEAFF
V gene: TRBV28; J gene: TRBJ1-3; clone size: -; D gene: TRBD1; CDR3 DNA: TGTGCCAGCAGTCACAGGGGCCCCTCTGGAAACACCATATATTTT; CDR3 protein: CASSHRGPSGNTIYF
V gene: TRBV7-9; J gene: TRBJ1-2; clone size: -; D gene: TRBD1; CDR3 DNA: TGTGCCAGCAGCTTAGCGGACAGGTCTGGGAGCGGCTACACCTTC; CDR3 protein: CASSLADRSGSGYTF
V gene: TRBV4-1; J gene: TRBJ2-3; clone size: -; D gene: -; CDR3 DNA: TGCGCCAGCAGCCAGGAGGATAGGGATACGCAGTATTTT; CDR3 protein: CASSQEDRDTQYF
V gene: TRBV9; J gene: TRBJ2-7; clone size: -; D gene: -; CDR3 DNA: TGTGCCAGCAGTTTCCGGGACTTTACCTACGAGCAGTACTTC; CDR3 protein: CASSFRDFTYEQYF
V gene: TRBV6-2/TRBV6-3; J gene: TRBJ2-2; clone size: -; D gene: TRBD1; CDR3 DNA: TGTGCCAGCAGTGACAACAGGGGACAGACCGGGGAGCTGTTTTTT; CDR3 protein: CASSDNRGQTGELFF
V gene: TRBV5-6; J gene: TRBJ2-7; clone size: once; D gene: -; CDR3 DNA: TGTGCCAGCAGTGTCCAGGGGGGCCGCTACGAGCAGTACTTC; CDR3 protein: CASSVQGGRYEQYF
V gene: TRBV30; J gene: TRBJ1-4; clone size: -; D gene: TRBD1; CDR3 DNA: TGTGCCTTCCGACAGGGCCTAAAGGACCGCAATGAAAAACTGTTTTTT; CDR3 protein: CAFRQGLKDRNEKLFF
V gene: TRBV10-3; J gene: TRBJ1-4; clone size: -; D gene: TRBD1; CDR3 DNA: TGTGCCACCAAGGGACAGGAGTATGAAAAACTGTTTTTT; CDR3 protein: CATKGQEYEKLFF
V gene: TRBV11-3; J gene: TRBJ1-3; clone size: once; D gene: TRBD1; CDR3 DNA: TGTGCCAGCAGCGGCCACAGGGGGGTCTCTGGAAACACCATATATTTT; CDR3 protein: CASSGHRGVSGNTIYF
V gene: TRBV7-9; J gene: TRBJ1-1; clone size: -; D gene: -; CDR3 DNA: TGTGCCAGCAGCAAACGGGGTCAAAACACTGAAGCTTTCTTT; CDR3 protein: CASSKRGQNTEAFF
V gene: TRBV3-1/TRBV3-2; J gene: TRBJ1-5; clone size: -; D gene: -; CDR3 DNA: TGTGCCAGCAGCCAAGGACTCAATCAGCCCCAGCATTTT; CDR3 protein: CASSQGLNQPQHF
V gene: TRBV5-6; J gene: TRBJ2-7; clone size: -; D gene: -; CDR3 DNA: TGTGCCAGCAGCTTTACAGGGAAACACGAGCAGTACTTC; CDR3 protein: CASSFTGKHEQYF
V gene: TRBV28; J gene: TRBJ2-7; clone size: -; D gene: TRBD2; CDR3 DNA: TGTGCCAGCAGTCCCGGGGAGTACCTCCTAGCGGGAGGCGGCGAGCAGTACTTC; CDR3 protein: CASSPGEYLLAGGGEQYF
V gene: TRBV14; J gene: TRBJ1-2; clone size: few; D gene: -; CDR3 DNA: TGTGCCAGCAGCCAAGAACCGGGGTTCGGCTACACCTTC; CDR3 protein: CASSQEPGFGYTF